This TCR beta chain was documented in a study of T-cell reconstitution after alpha-beta-depleted transplantation in children. It was with unique molecular identifiers that the TCRbeta library was prepared. TCRdb re-called the PCR reads through MiXCR, storing one row per CDR3 protein. Of 170,000 or so distinct CDR3 sequences in the sample, about 6.4% were seen once. Ten or more counts support this clonotype. CDR3 length: 13 amino acids. V shed 3 bases and J shed 4 bases, with 8 bases lying between them. From germline, CDR1 is SGHRS and CDR2 YFSETQ. This sequence originates from a human donor who donated a stem cell graft to a child with Wiskott-Aldrich syndrome. This chain connects TRBV5-1 to TRBJ2-1, with D perhaps matching TRBD1 (5 bases). Sample: PBMCs from the stem cell graft donor, taken from the stem cell graft. The CDR3 sequence is CASSWTTYNEQFF. The DNA for the CDR3 is TGCGCCAGCAGCTGGACAACGTACAATGAGCAGTTCTTC. Full variable domain (remainder filled in from reference TRBV5-1 and TRBJ2-1): KAGVTQTPRYLIKTRGQQVTLSCSPISGHRSVSWYQQTPGQGLQFLFEYFSETQRNKGNFPGRFSGRQFSNSRSEMNVSTLELGDSALYLCASSWTTYNEQFFGPGTRLTVL.